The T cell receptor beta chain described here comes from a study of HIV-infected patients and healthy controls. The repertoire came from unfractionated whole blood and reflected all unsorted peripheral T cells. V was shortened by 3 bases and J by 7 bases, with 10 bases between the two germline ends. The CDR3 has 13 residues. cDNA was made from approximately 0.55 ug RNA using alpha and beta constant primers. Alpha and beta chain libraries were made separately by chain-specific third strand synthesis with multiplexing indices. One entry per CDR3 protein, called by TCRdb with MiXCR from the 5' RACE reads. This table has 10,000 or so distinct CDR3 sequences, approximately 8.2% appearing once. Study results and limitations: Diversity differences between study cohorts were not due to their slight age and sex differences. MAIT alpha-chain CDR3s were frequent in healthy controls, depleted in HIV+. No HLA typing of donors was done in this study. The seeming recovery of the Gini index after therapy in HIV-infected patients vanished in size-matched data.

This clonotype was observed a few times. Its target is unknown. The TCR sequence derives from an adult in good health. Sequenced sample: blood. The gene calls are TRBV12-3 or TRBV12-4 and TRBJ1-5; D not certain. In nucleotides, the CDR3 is TGTGCCAGCAGTTTGTTTTCGGGACAGCCCCAGCATTTT. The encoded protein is CASSLFSGQPQHF.